This T cell receptor beta chain was recorded in a study of blood T cell repertoires in COVID-19. Study-wide background: COVID-19 samples collected from the United States, Italy and Spain covered acute and convalescent phases. The cDNA or gDNA used as material had been derived from T cells, B-cell-depleted T cells, or PBMCs.

V was trimmed by 3 bases and J by 2 bases, leaving 7 bases between them. CDR1 and CDR2 from the germline V gene are SGHAT and FQNNGV. The CDR3 has 13 residues. As processed by the authors: Nucleated cell number was recorded as an estimate derived from reference gene primer amplification. The protocol was immunoSEQ multiplex PCR, while the TCRdb copy is restricted to in-frame clones and leaves out a portion. V and J calls and clone size are given by that table; D and trimming were obtained from the DNA. The sample consists of 85,000 to 130,000 clones, about 79% of them appearing once. This receptor was obtained from an elderly man with COVID-19, enrolled during active disease. Sequencing used peripheral blood. The chain uses TRBV11-2 and TRBJ1-2; no firm D call. CDR3 DNA sequence: TGTGCCAGCAGCTTTAGCAGCAACTATGGCTACACCTTC. Protein: CASSFSSNYGYTF.